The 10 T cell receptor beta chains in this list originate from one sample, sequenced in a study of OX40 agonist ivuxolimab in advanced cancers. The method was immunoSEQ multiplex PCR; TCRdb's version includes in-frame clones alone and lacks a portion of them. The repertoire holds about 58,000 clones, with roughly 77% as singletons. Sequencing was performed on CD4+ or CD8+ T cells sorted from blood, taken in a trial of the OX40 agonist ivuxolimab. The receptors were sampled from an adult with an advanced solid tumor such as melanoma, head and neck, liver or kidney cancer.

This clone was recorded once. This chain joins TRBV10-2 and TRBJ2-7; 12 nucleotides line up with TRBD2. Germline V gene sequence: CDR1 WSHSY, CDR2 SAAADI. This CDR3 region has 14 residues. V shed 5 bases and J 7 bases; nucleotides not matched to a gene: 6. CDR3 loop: CASSLAGGQGEQYF. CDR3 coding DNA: TGCGCCAGCAGTCTAGCGGGGGGGCAGGGAGAGCAGTACTTC.

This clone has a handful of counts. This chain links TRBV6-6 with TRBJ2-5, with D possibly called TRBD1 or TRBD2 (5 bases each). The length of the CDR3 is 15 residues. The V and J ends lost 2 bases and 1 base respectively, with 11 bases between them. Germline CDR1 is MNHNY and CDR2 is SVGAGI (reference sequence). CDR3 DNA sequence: TGTGCCAGCAGTTACCCTCGAGGGGCCCAAGAGACCCAGTACTTC. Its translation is CASSYPRGAQETQYF.

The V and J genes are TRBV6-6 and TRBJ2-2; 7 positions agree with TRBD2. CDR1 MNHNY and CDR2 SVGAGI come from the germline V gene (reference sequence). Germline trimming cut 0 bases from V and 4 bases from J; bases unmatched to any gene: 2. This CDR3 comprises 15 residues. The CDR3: CASSYSGGSTGELFF. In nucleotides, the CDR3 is TGTGCCAGCAGTTACTCGGGGGGGTCCACCGGGGAGCTGTTTTTT.

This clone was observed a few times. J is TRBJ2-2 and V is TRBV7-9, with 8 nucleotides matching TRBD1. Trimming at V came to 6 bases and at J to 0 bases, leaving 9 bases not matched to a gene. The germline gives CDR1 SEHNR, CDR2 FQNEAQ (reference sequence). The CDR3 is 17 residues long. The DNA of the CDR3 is TGTGCCAGCAGGCCAAAATGGACAGGGCCGAACACCGGGGAGCTGTTTTTT. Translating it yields CASRPKWTGPNTGELFF.

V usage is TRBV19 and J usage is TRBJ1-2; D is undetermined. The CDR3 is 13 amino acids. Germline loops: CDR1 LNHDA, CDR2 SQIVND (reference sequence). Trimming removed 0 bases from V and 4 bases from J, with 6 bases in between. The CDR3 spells CASSIEGAYGYTF. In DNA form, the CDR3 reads TGTGCCAGTAGTATAGAAGGAGCCTATGGCTACACCTTC.

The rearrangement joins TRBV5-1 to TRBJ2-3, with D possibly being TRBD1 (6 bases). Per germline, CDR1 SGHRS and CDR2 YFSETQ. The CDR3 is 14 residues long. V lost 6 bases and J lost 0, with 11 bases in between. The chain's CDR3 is CASTAGASTDTQYF. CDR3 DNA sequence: TGCGCCAGCACGGCAGGGGCTAGCACAGATACGCAGTATTTT.

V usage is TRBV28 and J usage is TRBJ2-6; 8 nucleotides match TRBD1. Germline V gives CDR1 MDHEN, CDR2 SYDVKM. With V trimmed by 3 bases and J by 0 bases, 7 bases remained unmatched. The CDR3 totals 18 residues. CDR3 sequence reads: CASSFIGQGYSGANVLTF. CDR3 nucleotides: TGTGCCAGCAGTTTTATAGGACAGGGATACTCTGGGGCCAACGTCCTGACTTTC.

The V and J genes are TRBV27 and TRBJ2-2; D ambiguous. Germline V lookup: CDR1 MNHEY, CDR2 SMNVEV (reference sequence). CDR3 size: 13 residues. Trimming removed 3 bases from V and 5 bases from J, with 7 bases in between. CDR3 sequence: CASSFHRTGELFF. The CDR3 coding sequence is TGTGCCAGCAGTTTTCACAGAACCGGGGAGCTGTTTTTT.

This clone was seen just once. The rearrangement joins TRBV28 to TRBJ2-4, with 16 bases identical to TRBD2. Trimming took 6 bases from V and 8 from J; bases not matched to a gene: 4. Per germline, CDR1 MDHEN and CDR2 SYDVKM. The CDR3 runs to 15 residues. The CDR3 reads CASRAGTSGGDIQYF. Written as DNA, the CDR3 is TGTGCCAGCAGGGCCGGGACTAGCGGGGGGGACATTCAGTACTTC.

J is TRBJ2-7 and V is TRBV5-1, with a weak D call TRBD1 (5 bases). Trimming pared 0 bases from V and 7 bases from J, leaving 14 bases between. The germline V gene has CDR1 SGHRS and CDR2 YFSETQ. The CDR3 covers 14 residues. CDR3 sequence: CASSLEAGRREQYF. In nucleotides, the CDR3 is TGCGCCAGCAGCTTGGAGGCAGGGCGACGGGAGCAGTACTTC.